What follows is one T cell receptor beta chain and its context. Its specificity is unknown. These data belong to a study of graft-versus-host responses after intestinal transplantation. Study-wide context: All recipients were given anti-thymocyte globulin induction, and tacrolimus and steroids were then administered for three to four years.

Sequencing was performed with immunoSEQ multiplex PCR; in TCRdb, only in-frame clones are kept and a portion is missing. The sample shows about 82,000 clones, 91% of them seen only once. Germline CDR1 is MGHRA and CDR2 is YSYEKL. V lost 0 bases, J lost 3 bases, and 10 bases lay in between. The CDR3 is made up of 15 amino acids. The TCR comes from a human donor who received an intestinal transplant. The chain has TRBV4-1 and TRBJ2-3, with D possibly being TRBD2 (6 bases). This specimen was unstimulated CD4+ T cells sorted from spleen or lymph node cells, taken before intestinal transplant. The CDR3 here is CASSQDPGGTDTQYF. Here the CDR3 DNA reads TGCGCCAGCAGCCAAGACCCCGGGGGTACAGATACGCAGTATTTT.